The present entry profiles one T cell receptor (beta chain) with its context. Antigen unknown. CDR1 GTSNPN and CDR2 SVGIG come from the germline V gene (reference sequence). Between the trimmed V and J ends, which lost 5 bases and 3 bases, there was a span of 4 bases. The CDR3 has 11 residues. Described time point: week 35, safety follow-up. Vaccinated patients received 300 ug of mutant IDH1 20-mer peptide per dose, with topical imiquimod. During weeks 1, 3, 5, 7, 11, 15, 19 and 23, patients received eight vaccinations. This sample stems from a study of a mutant IDH1 vaccine in newly diagnosed glioma. Here immunoSEQ multiplex PCR was the method, and the copy in TCRdb shows in-frame clones only, minus some. The table records about 30,000 clones, roughly 75% of them present only once.

The chain is built from TRBV30 and TRBJ2-2, with D unresolved. The receptor's source is a woman between 35 and 50 years old with glioma. Sequenced material: PBMCs, taken from a glioma patient whose treatment included an IDH1 peptide vaccine. CDR3 amino acids: CAWEYTGELFF. CDR3 DNA sequence: TGTGCCTGGGAGTACACCGGGGAGCTGTTTTTT.